This record concerns one TCR beta chain sequence. This clonotype came up many times. Its antigen is not yet known. Within one base of it there is no much larger clone, and no base qualities were kept. The germline V gene encodes CDR1 DFQATT and CDR2 SNEGSKA (reference sequence). The CDR3 goes from the cysteine to the phenylalanine over 15 residues. The kept DNA is CDR3 alone, 45 bases in frame from the first base. This was a case-control study nested in a cohort of healthcare workers in London, UK, who had nasopharyngeal swab PCR tests and blood samples taken every week. Healthcare workers were enrolled in the week of the UK lockdown, from 23 to 31 March 2020, and were followed every week for up to roughly 15 weeks. The entry originates in a study of early T cells in non-severe SARS-CoV-2 infection (dated by TCRdb to the early 2020s). For the study in its entirety: Bulk RNA from unsorted whole blood was used for TCR sequencing, so alpha and beta chains could not be paired. The paper's findings and limits, for the study overall: Matching against VDJdb was skewed toward anti-spike CD8 responses, likely underestimated virus-specific expansions, and missed private and CD4 specificities.

Receptor amplification or capture employed 5' RACE. The sample was run on a NextSeq 500. In the TCR library protocol, unique molecular identifiers were attached to individual cDNA molecules to correct for PCR bias and sequencing error. TCR alpha and beta chains were both sequenced, and the abundances of alpha and beta sequences in each sample were closely correlated with each other. Per the source publication's procedure: Decombinator V4 was used to annotate the V gene, J gene and CDR3 of the TCR sequences. Expanded TCRs were defined as changing significantly between any two time points under a Poisson model with p below 0.0001. Abundances of TCRs were expressed as counts per million after normalisation to the total number of TCRs sequenced in each sample. TRAV1-2 paired with TRAJ12, TRAJ20 or TRAJ33 defined MAIT TCRs, while TRAV10 paired with TRAJ18 defined iNKT TCRs. VDJdb, accessed 1 November 2021, was searched for CMV, EBV and SARS-CoV-2 annotated TCRs, with TCRs annotated for multiple antigens excluded. TCRdb applied fastp at Q25 and MiXCR to the public reads, then kept only in-frame beta chains. Under each unique CDR3 protein, matching rows form one entry showing the most common genes and DNA. The V and J calls come from TCRdb's annotation, not from the publication. This sample gives tens of thousands of distinct CDR3 sequences in total; approximately 13% of them show up just once. Roughly 4.5% of the sample comes from the top ten.

The sequence was obtained from an adult who was a healthcare worker with PCR-confirmed SARS-CoV-2 infection or an uninfected control (not recorded which). Sequenced: whole blood. The chain couples TRBV20-1 to TRBJ2-1, with 8 middle bases fitting TRBD1. In nucleotide form, the sequence is TGCAGCGCCCGGGGAAGGACAGGGTTGTACAATGAGCAGTTCTTC. This translates into CSARGRTGLYNEQFF.